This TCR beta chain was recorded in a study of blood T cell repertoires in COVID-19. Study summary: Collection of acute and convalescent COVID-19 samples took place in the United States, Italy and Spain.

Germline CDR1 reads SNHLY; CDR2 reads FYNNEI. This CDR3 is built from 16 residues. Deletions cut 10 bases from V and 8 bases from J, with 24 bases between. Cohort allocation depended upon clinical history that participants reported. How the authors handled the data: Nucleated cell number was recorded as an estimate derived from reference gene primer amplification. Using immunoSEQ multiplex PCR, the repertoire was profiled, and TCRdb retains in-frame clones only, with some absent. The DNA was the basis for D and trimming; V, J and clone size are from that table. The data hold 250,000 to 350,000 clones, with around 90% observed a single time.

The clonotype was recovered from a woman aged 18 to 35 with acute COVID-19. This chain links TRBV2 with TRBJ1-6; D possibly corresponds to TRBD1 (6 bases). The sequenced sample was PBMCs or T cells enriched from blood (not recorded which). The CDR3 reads CANREGGFNPYSPLHF. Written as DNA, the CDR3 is TGTGCCAACAGAGAGGGGGGGTTCAACCCATATTCACCCCTCCACTTT.